This TCR beta chain comes out of a study of T-cell reconstitution after alpha-beta-depleted transplantation in children. Study results and caveats: After transplant, at about two months, alpha-beta T cells were reportedly derived from several hundred expanded graft clones. From newly produced T cells came most of the T-cell counts and diversity one year after transplant.

This clonotype was picked up many times. Its antigen is as yet unknown. Preparation of the TCRbeta library was carried out with unique molecular identifiers. TCRdb reprocessed the PCR reads with MiXCR, giving one entry per CDR3 protein. The profile shows hundreds of thousands of distinct CDR3 sequences, about an eighth of them singletons. Germline V gene sequence: CDR1 SQVTM, CDR2 ANQGSEA. V was shortened by 8 bases and J by 2 bases, with 18 bases between the two germline ends. The CDR3 extends over 14 amino acids. This sequence joins TRBV29-1 and TRBJ2-5; D is possibly TRBD2 (5 bases). Sequencing used PBMCs, obtained before TCRalphabeta/CD19-depleted stem cell transplant. This clonotype originated in a girl aged 2 to 9 with congenital amegakaryocytic thrombocytopenia, due to receive a stem cell transplant. CDR3 nucleotide sequence: TGCAGCATCACTGACCGGGAACCACAAGAGACCCAGTACTTC. Protein: CSITDREPQETQYF.